A single sample gave rise to the 29 T cell receptor beta chains below, sequenced in a study of blood T cell repertoires in COVID-19. The table came from immunoSEQ multiplex PCR; TCRdb's copy has only in-frame clones and leaves some out. The sample shows 9,000 to 13,000 clones, roughly 87% of them seen only once. Sequenced input: peripheral blood. The receptors derive from a man aged 30 to 45 with active or convalescent COVID-19.

The chain combines TRBV10-1 with TRBJ1-1; 8 bases are a match to TRBD1. The junction had 5 bases not matched to a gene; V was cut back by 2 bases and J by 3 bases. The length of the CDR3 is 15 residues. Germline-derived CDR1 and CDR2 are WNHNN and SYGVQD (reference sequence). The CDR3 reads CASSEGQGTHTEAFF. The CDR3 DNA sequence: TGCGCCAGCAGTGAGGGACAGGGCACACACACTGAAGCTTTCTTT.

The J gene is TRBJ2-5, the V gene TRBV18; tentative D call: TRBD1 (6 bases). This CDR3 is 12 amino acids long. The germline V gene has CDR1 KGHSH and CDR2 LQKENI. Trimming took off 3 bases at V and 4 bases at J, with 6 bases between the two ends. The CDR3 protein is CASSPDRETQYF. CDR3 nucleotide sequence: TGTGCCAGCTCACCGGACAGAGAGACCCAGTACTTC.

The table lists this clone with a few counts. The CDR3 region is CASSQDHQGIDTEAFF. CDR3 nucleotides: TGCGCCAGCAGCCAAGATCACCAGGGTATTGACACTGAAGCTTTCTTT. The chain joins TRBV4-1 to TRBJ1-1; TRBD1 might be the D (5 bases). Trimming took off 0 bases at V and 3 bases at J, with 14 bases between the two ends. The CDR3 has 16 residues. Germline CDR1 MGHRA, CDR2 YSYEKL.

J is TRBJ2-4 and V is TRBV10-3; 8 nucleotides line up with TRBD1. The CDR3 contains 15 residues. Germline V gene lookup returns CDR1 ENHRY and CDR2 SYGVKD. J was trimmed by 7 bases and V by 6 bases; bases with no gene match: 11. DNA for the CDR3: TGTGCCATCAGCGATGTCGGGACAGGTGGGAACATTCAGTACTTC. Encoded protein: CAISDVGTGGNIQYF.

The chain combines TRBV6-6 with TRBJ2-7; weak D call: TRBD2 (6 bases). CDR1 is MNHNY and CDR2 is SVGAGI in the germline V gene (reference sequence). Trimming cost V 4 bases and J 7 bases, with 8 bases left between them. There are 11 residues in the CDR3. CDR3 protein: CASSSGLEQYV. Here the CDR3 DNA reads TGTGCCAGCAGTTCCGGACTAGAGCAGTACGTC.

In this sample, this clone turned up a few times. The chain couples TRBV5-1 to TRBJ1-1; TRBD1 aligns across 9 bases. V lost 6 bases to trimming and J lost 12 bases; unmatched junction nucleotides: 9. CDR3 size: 12 residues. Germline lookup yields CDR1 SGHRS and CDR2 YFSETQ. DNA for the CDR3: TGCGCCAGCAACCCGGGACAGGGCCAGTCTTTCTTT. Residues: CASNPGQGQSFF.

The J gene is TRBJ2-7, the V gene TRBV6-1, with 7 bases aligning to TRBD2. The CDR3 contains 14 residues. The J segment lost 4 bases and the V segment lost 2 bases, leaving 5 bases of the junction unmatched. CDR1 is MNHNS, CDR2 SASEGT, per germline. The CDR3 DNA is TGTGCCAGCAGTGAATTTGGGGAGGGTTACGAGCAGTACTTC. This encodes CASSEFGEGYEQYF.

This rearrangement joins TRBV19 to TRBJ1-1; D perhaps matches TRBD1 (5 bases). The V gene's germline CDR1 is LNHDA and CDR2 SQIVND (reference sequence). The V end lost 1 base, the J end lost 0 bases, and 9 bases lay between the germline ends. This CDR3 comprises 15 residues. The CDR3 sequence is CASSIGGRVNTEAFF. CDR3 DNA: TGTGCCAGTAGTATAGGTGGCAGGGTGAACACTGAAGCTTTCTTT.

The chain couples TRBV10-1 to TRBJ2-2; 13 bases align to TRBD2. Germline V lookup: CDR1 WNHNN, CDR2 SYGVQD (reference sequence). V gave up 2 bases and J gave up 4 bases; unmatched junction bases: 4. This CDR3 spans 17 amino acids. For the CDR3, the DNA is TGCGCCAGCAGTGAGGGGACTAGCGGGGTTAGCACCGGGGAGCTGTTTTTT. Amino acid sequence: CASSEGTSGVSTGELFF.

This chain uses TRBV29-1 with TRBJ2-1; 8 bases agree with TRBD2. Per germline, CDR1 SQVTM and CDR2 ANQGSEA. The V gene end was trimmed by 1 base and the J gene end by 3 bases; junction bases not matched to a gene: 8. CDR3 size: 16 residues. CDR3: CSVEGSESGGYNEQFF. DNA for the CDR3: TGCAGCGTTGAAGGGTCGGAGAGCGGGGGCTACAATGAGCAGTTCTTC.

The CDR3 is CASSFNPGPDIPHGYTF. In DNA form, the CDR3 reads TGTGCCAGCAGCTTCAACCCCGGCCCGGACATCCCACATGGCTACACCTTC. The chain combines TRBV5-5 with TRBJ1-2, with TRBD1 as a possible D gene (5 bases). The CDR3 loop spans 17 amino acids. Germline-derived CDR1 and CDR2 are SGHKS and YYEKEE (reference sequence). Trimming cost V 2 bases and J 6 bases, with 23 bases left between them.

The chain couples TRBV10-1 to TRBJ2-2; 7 bases align to TRBD2. The CDR3 runs to 14 residues. CDR1 is WNHNN, CDR2 SYGVQD, per germline (reference sequence). After removal of 5 bases from V and 3 bases from J, the junction contained 3 bases not matched to a gene. This CDR3 is CASSRGGDTGELFF. CDR3 sequence (DNA): TGCGCCAGCAGTCGTGGGGGGGACACCGGGGAGCTGTTTTTT.

This chain links TRBV29-1 with TRBJ2-1; possibly TRBD2 for D (5 bases). Germline V gives CDR1 SQVTM, CDR2 ANQGSEA. This CDR3 has 15 amino acids. The V and J ends lost 0 bases and 3 bases respectively, with 12 bases between them. In DNA form, the CDR3 reads TGCAGCGTTGAAGAACCTTCGGGGAGCTACAATGAGCAGTTCTTC. This gives the protein CSVEEPSGSYNEQFF.

The chain employs TRBV6-1 and TRBJ1-3; 7 positions match TRBD1. This CDR3 comprises 16 residues. The V segment lost 4 bases and the J segment 4 bases; nucleotides outside the gene matches: 10. In germline, CDR1 is MNHNS, CDR2 SASEGT. This CDR3 reads CASSVQGGIGGNTIYF. In DNA form, the CDR3 reads TGTGCCAGCAGTGTACAAGGGGGCATTGGCGGAAACACCATATATTTT.

The chain links TRBV6-4 to TRBJ2-1; a possible D gene is TRBD1 (5 bases). Germline CDR1 reads MRHNA; CDR2 reads SNTAGT. The CDR3 has 15 residues. The ends were cut back, 0 bases at V and 9 bases at J, with 15 bases in the middle. The CDR3: CASSDSELLGAEQFF. In DNA form, the CDR3 reads TGTGCCAGCAGTGACTCGGAGCTCTTAGGGGCTGAGCAGTTCTTC.

The chain uses TRBV7-3 and TRBJ2-1, with a weak D call TRBD2 (5 bases). Germline lookup yields CDR1 SGHTA and CDR2 FQGTGA. Deletions cut 2 bases from V and 4 bases from J, with 9 bases between. The CDR3 length is 14 residues. The chain's CDR3 is CASSLGLQYNEQFF. The CDR3 DNA follows: TGTGCCAGCAGCTTAGGACTGCAGTACAATGAGCAGTTCTTC.

The CDR3, as DNA: TGTGCCAGCAGTGTGGGGATTGGCGGGGGGACCCAAGAGACCCAGTACTTC. Translated, it gives CASSVGIGGGTQETQYF. The chain uses TRBV2 and TRBJ2-5, with TRBD2 identical over 8 bases. The germline gives CDR1 SNHLY, CDR2 FYNNEI. J gave up 1 base and V 4 bases, and 11 bases lay outside the gene matches. The CDR3 runs 17 residues. The full variable domain, in which reference TRBV2 and TRBJ2-5 provide the parts outside the CDR3, is EPEVTQTPSHQVTQMGQEVILRCVPISNHLYFYWYRQILGQKVEFLVSFYNNEISEKSEIFDDQFSVERPDGSNFTLKIRSTKLEDSAMYFCASSVGIGGGTQETQYFGPGTRLLVL.

In this sample, this clone turned up once. The rearrangement joins TRBV12-3 or TRBV12-4 to TRBJ2-1; D possibly corresponds to TRBD2 (6 bases). V shed 6 bases and J shed 3 bases, with 9 bases lying between them. The CDR3 runs to 13 residues. CDR3 in amino acids: CASRPGLYNEQFF. The CDR3 region has the DNA TGTGCCAGCAGACCGGGACTCTACAATGAGCAGTTCTTC.

This chain links TRBV5-8 with TRBJ2-6, with unresolved D. The germline V and J ends were trimmed by 1 base and 4 bases, with 15 bases remaining between them. The V gene's germline CDR1 is SGHTS and CDR2 YDEGEE. This CDR3 has 17 residues. CDR3 sequence: CASSLSGFESGANVLTF. The CDR3 coding sequence is TGTGCCAGCAGCTTGTCCGGGTTTGAGTCAGGGGCCAACGTCCTGACTTTC.

J is TRBJ1-2 and V is TRBV7-8; D possibly corresponds to TRBD1 (6 bases). Trimming stripped 5 bases from V and 4 bases from J, with 14 bases between. The CDR3 has 14 amino acids. The germline gives CDR1 SGHVS, CDR2 FQNEAQ. The CDR3 spells CASSPVDRPYGYTF. CDR3 DNA sequence: TGTGCCAGCAGCCCAGTGGACAGACCCTATGGCTACACCTTC.

The chain carries TRBV5-6 and TRBJ2-7; 8 bases align to TRBD2. Trimming took 3 bases from V and 0 from J; bases not matched to a gene: 11. From germline, CDR1 is SGHDT and CDR2 YYEEEE. The CDR3 length is 17 residues. DNA of the CDR3: TGTGCCAGCAGCTGGGGTAGACTAGCGACGAGCTCCTACGAGCAGTACTTC. It encodes CASSWGRLATSSYEQYF.

The genes are TRBV15 and TRBJ2-1, with 9 bases fitting TRBD2. Looked up from germline, CDR1 is LNHNV and CDR2 is YYDKDF (reference sequence). The junction had 6 bases not matched to a gene; V was cut back by 0 bases and J by 9 bases. The CDR3 runs to 15 residues. The CDR3 DNA reads TGTGCCACCAGCAGAGAAGGCGGGGGGGCCGTTGAGCAGTTCTTC. It yields the protein CATSREGGGAVEQFF.

The genes are TRBV7-8 and TRBJ1-4, with D perhaps TRBD1 (5 bases). From germline, CDR1 is SGHVS and CDR2 FQNEAQ. The V end was cut by 3 bases, the J end by 5 bases, with 10 bases between. The CDR3 has 14 residues. In DNA, the CDR3 is TGTGCCAGCAGCTTCGACAGAGTCAATGAAAAACTGTTTTTT. As protein: CASSFDRVNEKLFF.

V gene TRBV6-5 combines with J gene TRBJ1-4; D remains ambiguous. The CDR3 totals 14 residues. CDR1 MNHEY and CDR2 SVGAGI come from the germline V gene. Trimming took off 4 bases at V and 4 bases at J, with 10 bases between the two ends. Here the CDR3 reads CASSFGRLNEKLFF. As DNA, the CDR3 is TGTGCCAGCAGTTTCGGTCGCCTTAATGAAAAACTGTTTTTT.

The chain carries TRBV4-2 and TRBJ2-4; TRBD2 matches 8 bases. This CDR3 comprises 12 residues. V shed 11 bases, J shed 4 bases, and the junction held 4 bases outside the gene matches. Per the germline V gene, CDR1 is LGHNA and CDR2 is YNFKEQ. CDR3 bases: TGTGCCGTTAGCGGGACTAAAAACATTCAGTACTTC. Protein sequence: CAVSGTKNIQYF.

The chain uses TRBV2 and TRBJ2-3, with TRBD1 matching 11 bases. With 8 bases clipped from V and 3 bases from J, the junction kept 4 bases outside the gene matches. Looked up from germline, CDR1 is SNHLY and CDR2 is FYNNEI. The length of the CDR3 is 14 residues. Written as DNA, the CDR3 is TGTGCCAGCTCGGGACAGGGGGGAACAGATACGCAGTATTTT. Translation gives CASSGQGGTDTQYF.

This chain joins TRBV30 and TRBJ1-1; 9 bases are shared with TRBD1. This CDR3 has 17 residues. With 0 bases clipped from V and 8 bases from J, the junction kept 16 bases outside the gene matches. The V gene's germline CDR1 is GTSNPN and CDR2 SVGIG (reference sequence). CDR3 bases: TGTGCCTGGAGTGTAATTTTAAGCCGGGCAGGACAGGGGGAAGCTTTCTTT. It yields the protein CAWSVILSRAGQGEAFF.

The chain recombines TRBV6-2 or TRBV6-3 with TRBJ2-7; TRBD2 might be the D (6 bases). Trimming shortened V by 6 bases and J by 2 bases, and 23 bases separated the two germline ends. The CDR3 contains 17 residues. From germline, CDR1 is MNHEY and CDR2 SVGEGT. The CDR3 region has the DNA TGTGCCAGCAGCGAGAGGGTTGGCGGGGCGCGACCCTACGAGCAGTACGTC. Amino acids: CASSERVGGARPYEQYV.

This clone is a singleton in its sample. This chain connects TRBV5-4 to TRBJ2-5; D remains ambiguous. Germline CDR1 SGHNT, CDR2 YYREEE (reference sequence). Trimming took off 3 bases at V and 4 bases at J, with 19 bases between the two ends. The CDR3 is made up of 16 amino acids. CDR3 in amino acids: CASSSGMTGLGETQYF. CDR3 sequence (DNA): TGTGCCAGCAGCTCCGGAATGACTGGCCTCGGAGAGACCCAGTACTTC.